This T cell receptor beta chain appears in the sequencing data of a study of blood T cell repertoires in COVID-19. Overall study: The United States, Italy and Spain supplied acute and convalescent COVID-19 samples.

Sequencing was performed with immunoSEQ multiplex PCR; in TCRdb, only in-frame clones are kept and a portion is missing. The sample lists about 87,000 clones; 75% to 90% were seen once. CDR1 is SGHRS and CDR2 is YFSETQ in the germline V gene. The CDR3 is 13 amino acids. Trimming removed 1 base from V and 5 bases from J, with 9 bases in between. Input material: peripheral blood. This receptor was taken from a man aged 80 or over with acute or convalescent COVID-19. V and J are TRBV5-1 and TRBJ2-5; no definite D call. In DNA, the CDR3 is TGCGCCAGCAGCTTGCCGGGTTCGGAGACCCAGTACTTC. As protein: CASSLPGSETQYF.